This is a list of T cell receptor beta chains from one sample in a study of T cell responses to AZD1222 COVID-19 vaccine. Here immunoSEQ multiplex PCR was the method, and the copy in TCRdb shows in-frame clones only, minus some. The profile shows 210,000 or so clones, about 92% of them singletons. Sample: peripheral blood, taken on day 0 of MenACWY control vaccination. The receptors come from an adult in good health. The CDR3 runs from the conserved cysteine through the conserved F or W. A D gene is named only where the DNA matches it firmly. Expanded clones are given a class, and other clones once, few, many or no size at all.

J gene: TRBJ1-2
D gene: .
V gene: TRBV3-1/TRBV3-2
clone size: .
CDR3 DNA: TGTGCCAGCAGCCAACAGGGTTACGGCTATGGCTACACCTTC
CDR3 protein: CASSQQGYGYGYTF

J gene: TRBJ1-5
D gene: .
V gene: TRBV30
clone size: once
CDR3 DNA: TGTGCCTGGAGTGTTTCCGGGTTGGATCAGCCCCAGCATTTT
CDR3 protein: CAWSVSGLDQPQHF

J gene: TRBJ1-2
D gene: TRBD1
V gene: TRBV7-8
clone size: .
CDR3 DNA: TGTGCCAGCAGTAACAGGGGATATACCGTGGACTATGGCTACACCTTC
CDR3 protein: CASSNRGYTVDYGYTF

J gene: TRBJ2-7
D gene: .
V gene: TRBV14
clone size: .
CDR3 DNA: TGTGCCAGCAGCCAAGTAAGGGCCTACGAGCAGTACTTC
CDR3 protein: CASSQVRAYEQYF

J gene: TRBJ1-4
D gene: .
V gene: TRBV6-2/TRBV6-3
clone size: .
CDR3 DNA: TGTGCCAGCAGTGACCGCGCCCAGCGAGTGATGGGAGAAAAACTGTTTTTT
CDR3 protein: CASSDRAQRVMGEKLFF

J gene: TRBJ2-2
D gene: TRBD2
V gene: TRBV7-9
clone size: .
CDR3 DNA: TGTGCCAGCAGATCTAGCGGGGGATACACCGGGGAGCTGTTTTTT
CDR3 protein: CASRSSGGYTGELFF

J gene: TRBJ1-2
D gene: .
V gene: TRBV6-5
clone size: .
CDR3 DNA: TGTGCCAGCAGGAGACAGGTCGGAGATGGCTACACCTTC
CDR3 protein: CASRRQVGDGYTF

J gene: TRBJ1-1
D gene: .
V gene: TRBV19
clone size: once
CDR3 DNA: TGTGCCAGTAGTCCCCACCTGGGTGCAGGGCCGAACACTGAAGCTTTCTTT
CDR3 protein: CASSPHLGAGPNTEAFF

J gene: TRBJ1-1
D gene: .
V gene: TRBV10-3
clone size: once
CDR3 DNA: TGTGCCATCAGTGAGCGGGGACTGAACACTGAAGCTTTCTTT
CDR3 protein: CAISERGLNTEAFF

J gene: TRBJ1-2
D gene: .
V gene: TRBV24-1
clone size: .
CDR3 DNA: TGTGCCACCAGTGATACATTCCATGGCTACACCTTC
CDR3 protein: CATSDTFHGYTF

J gene: TRBJ2-7
D gene: .
V gene: TRBV5-4
clone size: .
CDR3 DNA: TGTGCCAGCAGCTTGAATGCAGGGGAGGACGAGCAGTACTTC
CDR3 protein: CASSLNAGEDEQYF

J gene: TRBJ1-1
D gene: .
V gene: TRBV10-2
clone size: .
CDR3 DNA: TGCGCCAGCAGGGAGACAGGCATGAACACTGAAGCTTTCTTT
CDR3 protein: CASRETGMNTEAFF

J gene: TRBJ1-3
D gene: .
V gene: TRBV6-5
clone size: .
CDR3 DNA: TGTGCCAGCAGTTACCGACCCGGAGGGGTCGGAAACACCATATATTTT
CDR3 protein: CASSYRPGGVGNTIYF

J gene: TRBJ2-3
D gene: .
V gene: TRBV5-6
clone size: .
CDR3 DNA: TGTGCCAGCAGCTTGGCTCTGGGAAGCACAGATACGCAGTATTTT
CDR3 protein: CASSLALGSTDTQYF

J gene: TRBJ1-1
D gene: .
V gene: TRBV5-8
clone size: once
CDR3 DNA: TGTGCCAGCAGCTTGGCCCGTCAGGGGAGCACTGAAGCTTTCTTT
CDR3 protein: CASSLARQGSTEAFF

J gene: TRBJ2-5
D gene: .
V gene: TRBV5-5
clone size: once
CDR3 DNA: TGTGCCAGCAGCACCTTAGGCGGAGAACAAGAGACCCAGTACTTC
CDR3 protein: CASSTLGGEQETQYF

J gene: TRBJ1-5
D gene: .
V gene: TRBV19
clone size: once
CDR3 DNA: TGTGCCAGTTCCCCGGGGGGGGTTGGACAGCCCCAGCATTTT
CDR3 protein: CASSPGGVGQPQHF

J gene: TRBJ1-2
D gene: TRBD1
V gene: TRBV6-6
clone size: .
CDR3 DNA: TGTGCCAGCAGGGGACAGGGGGCGCAGGATTATGGCTACACCTTC
CDR3 protein: CASRGQGAQDYGYTF

J gene: TRBJ1-6
D gene: .
V gene: TRBV3-1/TRBV3-2
clone size: few
CDR3 DNA: TGTGCCAGCAGCCCCCAGACCTCCTATAATTCACCCCTCCACTTT
CDR3 protein: CASSPQTSYNSPLHF

J gene: TRBJ2-1
D gene: TRBD2
V gene: TRBV6-6
clone size: .
CDR3 DNA: TGTGCCAGCAATATAGCGGGGGGGCCTCAGTTCTTC
CDR3 protein: CASNIAGGPQFF

J gene: TRBJ1-1
D gene: .
V gene: TRBV30
clone size: .
CDR3 DNA: TGTGCCTGGAGTTTAACGTATGAAGCTTTCTTT
CDR3 protein: CAWSLTYEAFF

J gene: TRBJ1-1
D gene: .
V gene: TRBV30
clone size: .
CDR3 DNA: TGTGCCTGGTACGCTTTCGGAGTAGCCACTGAAGCTTTCTTT
CDR3 protein: CAWYAFGVATEAFF

J gene: TRBJ2-6
D gene: .
V gene: TRBV30
clone size: .
CDR3 DNA: TGTGCCTGGACTCTCTGGGGCTCTGGGGCCAACGTCCTGACTTTC
CDR3 protein: CAWTLWGSGANVLTF

J gene: TRBJ2-5
D gene: .
V gene: TRBV5-1
clone size: .
CDR3 DNA: TGCGCCAGCAGCTTGGCCGGGGGTGCCCAAGAGACCCAGTACTTC
CDR3 protein: CASSLAGGAQETQYF

J gene: TRBJ2-7
D gene: .
V gene: TRBV5-4
clone size: .
CDR3 DNA: TGTGCCAGCAGCTTGGCGGGGGGCGACGAGCAGTACTTC
CDR3 protein: CASSLAGGDEQYF

J gene: TRBJ2-4
D gene: TRBD2
V gene: TRBV5-1
clone size: .
CDR3 DNA: TGCGCCAGCAGCCCGGGACTAGTCCAGTACTTC
CDR3 protein: CASSPGLVQYF

J gene: TRBJ2-7
D gene: TRBD1
V gene: TRBV5-6
clone size: .
CDR3 DNA: TGTGCCAGCAAAACAGGGGTTAGCGAGCAGTACTTC
CDR3 protein: CASKTGVSEQYF

J gene: TRBJ2-5
D gene: .
V gene: TRBV29-1
clone size: .
CDR3 DNA: TGCAGCGTTAACTTCCCGGGACGGCTGCAAGAGACCCAGTACTTC
CDR3 protein: CSVNFPGRLQETQYF

J gene: TRBJ1-2
D gene: TRBD1
V gene: TRBV12-3/TRBV12-4
clone size: .
CDR3 DNA: TGTGCCAGCAGTCCCCGGACAGGGGGGGGCTACACCTTC
CDR3 protein: CASSPRTGGGYTF

J gene: TRBJ1-5
D gene: .
V gene: TRBV19
clone size: once
CDR3 DNA: TGTGCCAGTAGTATAGAGGGGGCCCGCCCCAATCAGCCCCAGCATTTT
CDR3 protein: CASSIEGARPNQPQHF

J gene: TRBJ1-5
D gene: TRBD1
V gene: TRBV20-1
clone size: .
CDR3 DNA: TGCAGTGCTGACAGGGGGCAGCCCCAGCATTTT
CDR3 protein: CSADRGQPQHF

J gene: TRBJ1-5
D gene: .
V gene: TRBV7-9
clone size: .
CDR3 DNA: TGTGCCAGCAGCCCTGGGGGCGGCAATCAGCCCCAGCATTTT
CDR3 protein: CASSPGGGNQPQHF

J gene: TRBJ1-4
D gene: .
V gene: TRBV28
clone size: .
CDR3 DNA: TGTGCCAGCAGTTTGGGTGGGCCTAATGAAAAACTGTTTTTT
CDR3 protein: CASSLGGPNEKLFF

J gene: TRBJ1-1
D gene: TRBD1
V gene: TRBV2
clone size: .
CDR3 DNA: TGTGCCAGCAGTTTACAGGGGGGGTTGAACACTGAAGCTTTCTTT
CDR3 protein: CASSLQGGLNTEAFF

J gene: TRBJ1-5
D gene: TRBD1
V gene: TRBV28
clone size: .
CDR3 DNA: TGTGCCAGCAGTGACAGGGTCAGCAATCAGCCCCAGCATTTT
CDR3 protein: CASSDRVSNQPQHF

J gene: TRBJ1-1
D gene: .
V gene: TRBV5-5
clone size: .
CDR3 DNA: TGTGCCAGCAGCTTGGAAGGGGAGTTGAACACTGAAGCTTTCTTT
CDR3 protein: CASSLEGELNTEAFF

J gene: TRBJ1-4
D gene: TRBD1
V gene: TRBV2
clone size: .
CDR3 DNA: TGTGCCAGCGGACCTCAGGGGGCTCGGGAAAAACTGTTTTTT
CDR3 protein: CASGPQGAREKLFF

J gene: TRBJ1-2
D gene: .
V gene: TRBV6-4
clone size: .
CDR3 DNA: TGTGCCAGCAGACAGTTGGGGTCTAACTATGGCTACACCTTC
CDR3 protein: CASRQLGSNYGYTF

J gene: TRBJ2-7
D gene: .
V gene: TRBV5-1
clone size: .
CDR3 DNA: TGCGCCAGCAGCTTGGATCTGGGGATCTCCTACGAGCAGTACTTC
CDR3 protein: CASSLDLGISYEQYF

J gene: TRBJ1-2
D gene: .
V gene: TRBV7-2
clone size: .
CDR3 DNA: TGTGCCAGCAGCTTAGCGCTGAGGGAGGCTGAGTTCCGCTTC
CDR3 protein: CASSLALREAEFRF

J gene: TRBJ2-1
D gene: TRBD1
V gene: TRBV9
clone size: .
CDR3 DNA: TGTGCCAGCAGCGCGGGACAGCTAACAAGGAATGAGCAGTTCTTC
CDR3 protein: CASSAGQLTRNEQFF

J gene: TRBJ2-7
D gene: TRBD2
V gene: TRBV30
clone size: .
CDR3 DNA: TGTGCCTGGAGTTGGACTAGCGGGGTCTACGAGCAGTACTTC
CDR3 protein: CAWSWTSGVYEQYF

J gene: TRBJ2-7
D gene: .
V gene: TRBV29-1
clone size: .
CDR3 DNA: TGCAGCGTCACGGGGGAACTTTCCTACGAGCAGTACTTC
CDR3 protein: CSVTGELSYEQYF

J gene: TRBJ1-2
D gene: .
V gene: TRBV5-1
clone size: .
CDR3 DNA: TGCGCCAGCAGGGCTAACTATGGCTACACCTTC
CDR3 protein: CASRANYGYTF

J gene: TRBJ1-1
D gene: .
V gene: TRBV28
clone size: .
CDR3 DNA: TGTGCCAGCAATCTTCACACTGAAGCTTTCTTT
CDR3 protein: CASNLHTEAFF

J gene: TRBJ2-5
D gene: TRBD2
V gene: TRBV3-1/TRBV3-2
clone size: .
CDR3 DNA: TGTGCCAGCAGCTGGGGTGGGACTAGCGGGGGCCCACAAGAGACCCAGTACTTC
CDR3 protein: CASSWGGTSGGPQETQYF

J gene: TRBJ1-3
D gene: .
V gene: TRBV20-1
clone size: .
CDR3 DNA: TGCAGTGCTAGTCTGGGGACGGGAAACACCATATATTTT
CDR3 protein: CSASLGTGNTIYF

J gene: TRBJ1-1
D gene: .
V gene: TRBV10-1
clone size: .
CDR3 DNA: TGCGCCAGCAGTGAGCAGGGAACCAGGACTGAAGCTTTCTTT
CDR3 protein: CASSEQGTRTEAFF